The T cell receptor beta chain under discussion was sequenced for a study of CD8 T cells in ankylosing spondylitis. Overall study findings and caveats: Previously reported in reactive arthritis synovial fluid and blood were some of the motif variants. Researchers reportedly found disease-linked clones significantly enriched in matched ankylosing spondylitis synovial fluid. What appeared characteristic of ankylosing spondylitis blood was a TCR beta motif of eight highly homologous variants.

Construction of TCR beta libraries was performed using quantitative 5'-RACE with molecular barcodes. Via MiXCR, TCRdb re-called the 5' RACE reads, giving one row per CDR3 protein. The data show a few hundred thousand distinct CDR3 sequences, with 20% to 25% seen just once and about 17% held by the top ten. V was clipped by 1 base and J by 4 bases; unmatched bases: 8. Germline CDR1 reads SGHRS; CDR2 reads YFSETQ. The CDR3 totals 16 residues. Details on this clonotype: As yet, its antigen is unknown.

The sequence derives from a male donor with ankylosing spondylitis. Sequenced sample: blood, either unsorted or a sorted T cell fraction (not recorded which). J is TRBJ2-7 and V is TRBV5-1; 10 bases fit TRBD2. CDR3 DNA: TGCGCCAGCAGCTTGTCCCCTAGCGGGAGTCGTTACGAGCAGTACTTC. Amino acid sequence: CASSLSPSGSRYEQYF.